The T cell receptor beta chain under discussion was sequenced for a study of T cells in Graves' hyperthyroidism and ophthalmopathy. This clonotype was recorded at least ten times. The antigen is not known. Amplification targeted TCR beta CDR3 regions from RNA transcripts. The primer set for the first-round RT-PCR of the TCR CDR3 was HTBI. TCRdb analysed the multiplex PCR reads with MiXCR anew, one entry per CDR3 protein. The data show a few hundred thousand distinct CDR3 sequences, 15% seen once. CDR1 and CDR2 from the germline V gene are SNHLY and FYNNEI. With 8 bases clipped from V and 8 bases from J, the junction kept 0 bases outside the gene matches. The length of the CDR3 is 12 residues. Study conclusions and caveats: Before onset, by a median of around 6.4 months, the model predicted ophthalmopathy.

The genes are TRBV2 and TRBJ1-6, with 10 bases lining up with TRBD1. Specimen: blood. This TCR came from a woman between 50 and 59 years old with Graves' hyperthyroidism that later progressed to Graves' ophthalmopathy. The CDR3 region is CASGQGDSPLHF. CDR3 bases: TGTGCCAGCGGACAGGGGGATTCACCCCTCCACTTT. Based on the CDR3 plus reference TRBV2 and TRBJ1-6, the full variable domain is EPEVTQTPSHQVTQMGQEVILRCVPISNHLYFYWYRQILGQKVEFLVSFYNNEISEKSEIFDDQFSVERPDGSNFTLKIRSTKLEDSAMYFCASGQGDSPLHFGNGTRLTVT.